Following are 7 T cell receptor beta chains from one sample sequenced in a study of T cell responses to AZD1222 COVID-19 vaccine. The assay was immunoSEQ multiplex PCR, and TCRdb's table has in-frame clones only and misses some. The repertoire holds some 120,000 clones, roughly 91% seen once, with approximately 3% in the top ten. This material consisted of peripheral blood, taken on day 0 of AZD1222 vaccination. The receptors stem from an adult in good health.

The rearrangement joins TRBV30 to TRBJ1-1; 9 bases are a match to TRBD1. In germline, CDR1 is GTSNPN, CDR2 SVGIG (reference sequence). V lost 5 bases, J lost 4 bases, and 8 bases stayed unmatched. This CDR3 has 14 residues. CDR3 nucleotides: TGTGCCTGGGCCACAGGGGGCGAAGTCACTGAAGCTTTCTTT. Translation gives CAWATGGEVTEAFF.

This chain connects TRBV18 to TRBJ1-4; D might be TRBD1 (5 bases). V lost 6 bases and J lost 0, with 8 bases in between. Per germline, CDR1 KGHSH and CDR2 LQKENI. CDR3 size: 14 residues. CDR3 protein: CASSLRATNEKLFF. CDR3 sequence (DNA): TGTGCCAGCTCGCTCAGGGCAACTAATGAAAAACTGTTTTTT.

This chain connects TRBV29-1 to TRBJ1-2; D possibly corresponds to TRBD1 (5 bases). Deletions cut 4 bases from V and 4 bases from J, with 10 bases between. The germline gives CDR1 SQVTM, CDR2 ANQGSEA. There are 12 residues in the CDR3. CDR3 DNA sequence: TGCAGCGTTGTCGGGGCCTCCTATGGCTACACCTTC. It specifies CSVVGASYGYTF. Complete variable domain (other parts from reference TRBV29-1 and TRBJ1-2): SAVISQKPSRDICQRGTSLTIQCQVDSQVTMMFWYRQQPGQSLTLIATANQGSEATYESGFVIDKFPISRPNLTFSTLTVSNMSPEDSSIYLCSVVGASYGYTFGSGTRLTVV.

The chain combines TRBV2 with TRBJ2-1; TRBD2 matches 10 bases. This CDR3 has 18 amino acids. V was pared by 6 bases and J by 4 bases, with 15 bases of the junction left unmatched. The germline gives CDR1 SNHLY, CDR2 FYNNEI. Written as DNA, the CDR3 is TGTGCCAGCAGCCCTAGTCCCCAACTAGCGGGGCCGTACAATGAGCAGTTCTTC. This gives the protein CASSPSPQLAGPYNEQFF.

J is TRBJ2-3 and V is TRBV4-2; 10 nucleotides agree with TRBD2. CDR3 length equals 15 residues. The V and J ends lost 3 bases and 2 bases, in that order; junction bases with no gene match: 2. Germline loops: CDR1 LGHNA, CDR2 YNFKEQ. DNA for the CDR3: TGTGCCAGCAGCCAGGGGACTAGCGACACAGATACGCAGTATTTT. Encoded protein: CASSQGTSDTDTQYF.

V is TRBV21-1 and J is TRBJ1-1; the table's D call, TRBD1, has no DNA check behind it. TRBV21-1 is annotated as a pseudogene. CDR3 length: 17 amino acids. In nucleotides, the CDR3 is TGTGCCAGCAGCACCGAAAGAAGGGGAACAGGGGGAGTTGAAGCTTTCTTT. It is translated as CASSTERRGTGGVEAFF.

This clone was found a few times. The V gene is TRBV18, the J gene TRBJ1-1; possible D gene TRBD1, 6 bases. The CDR3 runs to 15 residues. Deletions cut 2 bases from V and 3 bases from J, with 13 bases between. Germline CDR1 is KGHSH and CDR2 is LQKENI. The CDR3 loop is CASSPFGGGYTEAFF. For the CDR3, the DNA is TGTGCCAGCTCACCATTTGGAGGGGGGTACACTGAAGCTTTCTTT.